Given below is one T cell receptor beta chain in context. The authors' processing: Using reference gene primer amplification, nucleated cell counts were estimated. Sequencing used immunoSEQ multiplex PCR; TCRdb keeps in-frame clones, though not all of them. That table gives V, J and clone size, and the DNA gave D and trimming. Among approximately 80,000 clones listed, 86% were seen once. The V and J ends lost 0 bases and 3 bases respectively, with 11 bases between them. CDR1 is SGHVS and CDR2 is FQNEAQ in the germline V gene. CDR3 length: 15 residues. The sample originates from a study of blood T cell repertoires in COVID-19. Overall study context: Sites in the United States, Italy and Spain provided acute and convalescent COVID-19 samples. Sources were T cells, B-cell-depleted T cells, or PBMCs; the material itself was cDNA or gDNA.

The receptor comes from a man in his fifties with active COVID-19. This chain connects TRBV7-8 to TRBJ1-1, with a possible D match to TRBD1 (6 bases). The material sequenced was peripheral blood. The CDR3 DNA sequence: TGTGCCAGCAGCTTAGCCGGGGGGGCCTACACTGAAGCTTTCTTT. It encodes CASSLAGGAYTEAFF.